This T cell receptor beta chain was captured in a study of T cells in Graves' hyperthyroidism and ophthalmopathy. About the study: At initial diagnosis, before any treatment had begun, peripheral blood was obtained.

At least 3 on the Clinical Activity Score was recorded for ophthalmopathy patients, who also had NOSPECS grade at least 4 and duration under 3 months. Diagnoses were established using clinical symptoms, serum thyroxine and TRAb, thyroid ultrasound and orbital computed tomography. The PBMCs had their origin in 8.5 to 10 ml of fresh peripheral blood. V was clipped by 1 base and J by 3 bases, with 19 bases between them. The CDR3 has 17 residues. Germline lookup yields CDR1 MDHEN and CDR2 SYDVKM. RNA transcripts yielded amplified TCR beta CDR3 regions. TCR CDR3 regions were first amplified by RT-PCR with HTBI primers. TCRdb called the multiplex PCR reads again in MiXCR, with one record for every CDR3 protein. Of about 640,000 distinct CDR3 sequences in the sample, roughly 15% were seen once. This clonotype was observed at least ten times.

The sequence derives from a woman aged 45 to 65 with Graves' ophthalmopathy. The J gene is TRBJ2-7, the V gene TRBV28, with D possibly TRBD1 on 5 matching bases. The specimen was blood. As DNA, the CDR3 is TGTGCCAGCAGTTTATCCCTCAGGACATTGGCGGACTACGAGCAGTACTTC. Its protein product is CASSLSLRTLADYEQYF.